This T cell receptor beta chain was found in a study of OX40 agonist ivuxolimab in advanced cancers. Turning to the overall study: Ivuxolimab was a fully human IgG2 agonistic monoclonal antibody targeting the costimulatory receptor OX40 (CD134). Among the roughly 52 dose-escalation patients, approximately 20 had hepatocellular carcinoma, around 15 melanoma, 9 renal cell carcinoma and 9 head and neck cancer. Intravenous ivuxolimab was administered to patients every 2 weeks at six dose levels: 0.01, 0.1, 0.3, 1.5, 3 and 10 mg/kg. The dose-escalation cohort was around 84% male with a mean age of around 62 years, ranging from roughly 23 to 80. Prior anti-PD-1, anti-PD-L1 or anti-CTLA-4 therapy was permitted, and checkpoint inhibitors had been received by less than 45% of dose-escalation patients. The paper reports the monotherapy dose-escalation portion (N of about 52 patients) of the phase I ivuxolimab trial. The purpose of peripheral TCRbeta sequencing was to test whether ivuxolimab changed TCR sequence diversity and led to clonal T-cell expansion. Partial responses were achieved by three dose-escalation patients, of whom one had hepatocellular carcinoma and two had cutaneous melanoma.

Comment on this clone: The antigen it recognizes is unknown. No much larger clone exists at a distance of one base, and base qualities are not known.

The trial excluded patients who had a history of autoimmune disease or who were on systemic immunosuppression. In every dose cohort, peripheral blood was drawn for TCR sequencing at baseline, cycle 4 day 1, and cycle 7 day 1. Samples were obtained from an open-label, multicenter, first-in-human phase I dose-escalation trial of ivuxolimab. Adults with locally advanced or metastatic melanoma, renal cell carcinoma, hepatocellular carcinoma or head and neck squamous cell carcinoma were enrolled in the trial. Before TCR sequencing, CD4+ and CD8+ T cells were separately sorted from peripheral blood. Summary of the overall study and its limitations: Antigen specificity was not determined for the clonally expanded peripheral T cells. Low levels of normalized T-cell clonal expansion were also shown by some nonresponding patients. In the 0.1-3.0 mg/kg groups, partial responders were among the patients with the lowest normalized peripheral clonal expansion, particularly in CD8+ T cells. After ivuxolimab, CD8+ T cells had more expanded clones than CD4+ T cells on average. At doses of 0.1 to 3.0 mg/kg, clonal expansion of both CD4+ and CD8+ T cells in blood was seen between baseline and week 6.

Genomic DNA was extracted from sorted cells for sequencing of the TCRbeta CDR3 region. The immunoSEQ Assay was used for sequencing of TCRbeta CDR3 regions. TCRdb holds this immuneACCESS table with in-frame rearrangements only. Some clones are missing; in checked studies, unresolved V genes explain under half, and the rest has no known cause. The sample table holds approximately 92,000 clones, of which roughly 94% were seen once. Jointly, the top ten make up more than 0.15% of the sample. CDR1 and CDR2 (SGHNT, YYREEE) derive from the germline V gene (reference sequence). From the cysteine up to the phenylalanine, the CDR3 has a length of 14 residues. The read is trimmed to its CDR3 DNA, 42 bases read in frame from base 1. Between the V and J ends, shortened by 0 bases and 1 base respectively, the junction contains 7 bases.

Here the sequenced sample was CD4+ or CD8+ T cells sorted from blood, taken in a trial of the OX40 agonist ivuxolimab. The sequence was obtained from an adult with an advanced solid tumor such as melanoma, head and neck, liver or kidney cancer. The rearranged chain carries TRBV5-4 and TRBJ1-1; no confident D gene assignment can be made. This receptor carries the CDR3 CASSLAAGNTEAFF. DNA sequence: TGTGCCAGCAGCTTGGCCGCAGGGAACACTGAAGCTTTCTTT.